Below are 9 T cell receptor beta chains sequenced from a single sample in a study of T and B cells in COVID-19 patients. Multiplex PCR with BIOMED2 TRB-A/B primer pools amplified TRB rearrangements. TCRdb analysed the multiplex PCR reads with MiXCR anew, one entry per CDR3 protein. The table lists under 20,000 distinct CDR3 sequences, 28% of them singletons. TRB was amplified from around 250-500 ng of blood genomic DNA. The specimen sequenced was blood. The origin of the receptors is a human donor who had recovered from COVID-19.

This clonotype is categorized as medium-sized. V is TRBV19 and J is TRBJ2-7, with D uncertain. Trimming shortened V by 4 bases and J by 5 bases, and 12 bases separated the two germline ends. The CDR3 runs to 13 residues. CDR1 and CDR2 from the germline V gene are LNHDA and SQIVND (reference sequence). In DNA, the CDR3 is TGTGCCAGTAGTAGGGGTTCTGGGGACGAGCAGTACTTC. Translated, it gives CASSRGSGDEQYF.

This clonotype ranks as medium-sized. As DNA, the CDR3 is TGCAGCGTGTCCACTCCTTTACGGGAGCAGTACTTC. This sequence encodes CSVSTPLREQYF. The chain recombines TRBV29-1 with TRBJ2-7; D unclear. CDR3 length: 12 residues. V was trimmed by 6 bases and J by 7 bases, leaving 16 bases between them. Germline-derived CDR1 and CDR2 are SQVTM and ANQGSEA.

The rearrangement uses TRBV10-2 and TRBJ2-1, with 8 bases fitting TRBD2. V lost 7 bases to trimming and J lost 7 bases; unmatched junction nucleotides: 3. This CDR3 is 12 amino acids long. Per the germline V gene, CDR1 is WSHSY and CDR2 is SAAADI. CDR3 DNA sequence: TGCGCCAGCACCTTAGCGGGGAATGAGCAGTTCTTC. As protein: CASTLAGNEQFF.

V and J are TRBV7-6 and TRBJ1-1; D gene uncertain. V shed 5 bases and J shed 2 bases, with 12 bases lying between them. CDR3 length: 14 amino acids. The germline V gene encodes CDR1 SGHVS and CDR2 FNYEAQ. The DNA of the CDR3 is TGTGCCAGCAGCCCCATGACTGTCAACACTGAAGCTTTCTTT. This translates into CASSPMTVNTEAFF.

This clonotype was seen a few times. This rearrangement joins TRBV6-2 or TRBV6-3 to TRBJ2-7, with D unclear. The germline V gene has CDR1 MNHEY and CDR2 SVGEGT. Trimming stripped 5 bases from V and 5 bases from J, with 13 bases between. The CDR3 has 13 residues. Here the CDR3 DNA reads TGTGCCAGCAGTCTCCCGCCATTGGACGAGCAGTACTTC. It codes for CASSLPPLDEQYF.

This clonotype was detected ten times or more. V usage is TRBV11-1 and J usage is TRBJ1-2, with D hard to call. The germline gives CDR1 SGHAT, CDR2 FQDESV (reference sequence). The V end lost 2 bases, the J end lost 2 bases, and 15 bases lay between the germline ends. This CDR3 comprises 16 residues. This CDR3 is CASSLNRGVLNYGYTF. CDR3 nucleotide sequence: TGTGCCAGCAGCTTAAATCGGGGTGTTCTCAACTATGGCTACACCTTC.

The J gene is TRBJ2-7, the V gene TRBV4-3; D is uncertain. CDR1 and CDR2 (germline): LGHNA, YSLEER. V was clipped by 1 base and J by 2 bases, with 9 bases between them. This CDR3 spans 14 amino acids. CDR3 DNA sequence: TGCGCCAGCAGCCAAGGTCATGGGGCCTACGAGCAGTACTTC. Translated, it gives CASSQGHGAYEQYF.

The rearrangement joins TRBV18 to TRBJ1-2; D uncertain. This CDR3 region has 14 residues. V was clipped by 2 bases and J by 0 bases, with 7 bases between them. Germline V gene lookup returns CDR1 KGHSH and CDR2 LQKENI. CDR3 bases: TGTGCCAGCTCACCATCTATCTCTAACTATGGCTACACCTTC. Encoded protein: CASSPSISNYGYTF.

The rearrangement uses TRBV20-1 and TRBJ2-1, with D hard to call. The CDR3 has 14 residues. The V gene's germline CDR1 is DFQATT and CDR2 SNEGSKA (reference sequence). Trimming pared 6 bases from V and 0 bases from J, leaving 12 bases between. In DNA, the CDR3 is TGCAGTGCCCCCGTGTCCCTCTCCTACAATGAGCAGTTCTTC. It specifies CSAPVSLSYNEQFF.